This TCR beta chain was identified in a study of T cells after somatic rescue of genetic block. Repertoires were generated with immunoSEQ multiplex PCR, while TCRdb's copy carries only in-frame clones and drops some. The repertoire holds 65,000 to 70,000 clones, with 85% to 95% as singletons. The germline V and J ends were trimmed by 4 bases and 3 bases, with 14 bases remaining between them. CDR3 length equals 14 residues. Looked up from germline, CDR1 is SGHRS and CDR2 is YFSETQ. Material for sequencing was peripheral blood mononuclear cells (PBMCs). The chain is built from TRBV5-1 and TRBJ2-7; tentatively, D is TRBD1 (5 bases). This sequence originates from a man aged 35-49 years. CDR3 residues: CASSPQVGNYEQYF. Written as DNA, the CDR3 is TGCGCCAGCAGCCCACAGGTAGGGAACTACGAGCAGTACTTC. Based on the CDR3 plus reference TRBV5-1 and TRBJ2-7, the full variable domain is KAGVTQTPRYLIKTRGQQVTLSCSPISGHRSVSWYQQTPGQGLQFLFEYFSETQRNKGNFPGRFSGRQFSNSRSEMNVSTLELGDSALYLCASSPQVGNYEQYFGPGTRLTVT.